These T cell receptor beta chains were read from a single sample in a study of blood T cell repertoires in COVID-19. Assay: immunoSEQ multiplex PCR; the TCRdb copy retains only in-frame clones and omits some. This table has 30,000 or so clones, roughly 90% appearing once. The sequencing sample was made of peripheral blood. Source of these receptors: a man between 60 and 75 years old with COVID-19, enrolled during active disease. Both conserved end residues are part of each CDR3. For some rows the clone size is stated as once, few or many, or as a class when expanded; others skip it.

once	TRBV25-1	CASSERPSGNTEAFF
.	TRBV6-6	CASRGPRLAGVPEQFF
.	TRBV4-2	CASSQEGQGSQPQHF
once	TRBV30	CGSGDSYNSPLHF
.	TRBV3-1/TRBV3-2	CASSQQGAGHEQYF
.	TRBV5-1	CASSLEGARAAEAFF
.	TRBV6-1	CASSEGDSYEQYF
once	TRBV6-1	CASSESRGNQPQHF
.	TRBV7-8	CASSPGSTYGYTF
.	TRBV3-1/TRBV3-2	CASSPSTGGYEQYF
.	TRBV11-2	CASTRGNYEQYF
.	TRBV6-1	CASSEIDRGNTGELFF
.	TRBV4-1	CASSQEVYSNQPQHF
.	TRBV19	CASSKSGEREQYF
.	TRBV19	CASSSQESSNQPQHF
once	TRBV15	CATSREKGLNNEQFF
.	TRBV29-1	CSLQARYATDTQYF
once	TRBV11-2	CASSLGAGYEQYF
.	TRBV11-3	CASSSPMGRTEAFF
.	TRBV6-6	CASSPSGSNQPQHF
.	TRBV10-1	CASSGNRDNNEQYF
.	TRBV7-3	CASSLNPRGPGNEQFF
.	TRBV27	CASHDNYEQYF